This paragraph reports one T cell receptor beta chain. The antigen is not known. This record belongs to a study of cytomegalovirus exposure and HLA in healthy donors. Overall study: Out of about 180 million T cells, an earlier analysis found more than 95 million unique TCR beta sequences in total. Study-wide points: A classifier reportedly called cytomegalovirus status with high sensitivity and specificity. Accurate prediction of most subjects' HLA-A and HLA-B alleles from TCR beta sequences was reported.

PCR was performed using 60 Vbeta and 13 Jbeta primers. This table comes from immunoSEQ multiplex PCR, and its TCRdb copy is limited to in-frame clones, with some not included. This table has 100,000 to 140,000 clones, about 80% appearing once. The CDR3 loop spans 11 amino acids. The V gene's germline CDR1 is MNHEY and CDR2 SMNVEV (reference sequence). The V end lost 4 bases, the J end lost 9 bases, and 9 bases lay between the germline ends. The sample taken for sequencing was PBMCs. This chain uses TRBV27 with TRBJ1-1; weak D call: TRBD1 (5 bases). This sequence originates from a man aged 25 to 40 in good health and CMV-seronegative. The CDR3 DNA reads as TGTGCCAGCAGTTCGGACAACAAAGCTTTCTTT. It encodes CASSSDNKAFF.